The 5 T cell receptor beta chains reported below all come from one sample, sequenced in a study of blood T cell repertoires in COVID-19. Clones were sequenced by immunoSEQ multiplex PCR, and TCRdb holds only the in-frame ones, with some missing. The profile shows a few hundred thousand clones, 80% to 90% of them singletons. Specimen: peripheral blood. These receptors all stem from a woman in her fifties or sixties with acute or convalescent COVID-19.

The CDR3 nucleotides read TGCGCCAGCAGCTTGGGGGACAGGGGATTTTCCGACACCATATATTTT. Translation gives CASSLGDRGFSDTIYF. The chain recombines TRBV5-1 with TRBJ1-3, with 10 bases matching TRBD1. The CDR3 has 16 residues. CDR1 and CDR2 (germline): SGHRS, YFSETQ. The trim removed 0 bases at V and 8 bases at J, leaving 8 bases unmatched.

This clone was counted between two and nine times. The rearrangement joins TRBV7-9 to TRBJ1-5; D uncertain. The CDR3 totals 12 residues. Germline V gene sequence: CDR1 SEHNR, CDR2 FQNEAQ (reference sequence). V was pared by 5 bases and J by 10 bases, with 12 bases between. CDR3 DNA sequence: TGTGCCAGCAGCCTCTACGTGGGCCCCCAGCATTTT. This encodes CASSLYVGPQHF. Using reference TRBV7-9 and TRBJ1-5 for the parts outside the CDR3, the full variable domain is DTGVSQNPRHKITKRGQNVTFRCDPISEHNRLYWYRQTLGQGPEFLTYFQNEAQLEKSRLLSDRFSAERPKGSFSTLEIQRTEQGDSAMYLCASSLYVGPQHFGDGTRLSIL.

This clone was recorded only once. This chain links TRBV24-1 with TRBJ2-3, with a possible D match to TRBD2 (6 bases). This CDR3 contains 13 residues. CDR1 KGHDR and CDR2 SFDVKD come from the germline V gene. V was pared by 7 bases and J by 14 bases, with 21 bases between. The chain's CDR3 is CATSGNSAGRVYF. For the CDR3, the DNA is TGTGCCACCAGCGGGAACAGCGCGGGGCGTGTGTATTTT.

V gene TRBV3-1 (or the pseudogene TRBV3-2) combines with J gene TRBJ1-5; no firm D call. The V gene lost 2 bases and the J gene lost 7 bases, with 9 bases spanning the gap. The CDR3 length is 13 residues. Germline CDR1 reads LGHDT; CDR2 reads YNNKEL (reference sequence). The CDR3 loop is CASSQTDTQPQHF. CDR3 sequence (DNA): TGTGCCAGCAGCCAAACAGATACCCAGCCCCAGCATTTT.

This rearrangement joins TRBV28 to TRBJ1-2; perhaps TRBD1 as D (5 bases). CDR1 MDHEN and CDR2 SYDVKM come from the germline V gene. The CDR3 has 15 amino acids. Trimming pared 3 bases from V and 1 base from J, leaving 12 bases between. The CDR3, as DNA: TGTGCCAGCAGTTTTTTGGGGCGCGATAACTATGGCTACACCTTC. It is translated as CASSFLGRDNYGYTF.